The entry that follows covers one T cell receptor beta chain sequence. No antigen is known for it. This CDR3 has 13 amino acids. CDR1 is MDHEN and CDR2 is SYDVKM in the germline V gene. V was cut by 6 bases and J by 5 bases, with 13 bases left in between. This entry belongs to a study of Graves' ophthalmopathy and Graves' hyperthyroidism. At the level of the study: Peripheral blood was obtained at first diagnosis, ahead of any treatment.

Pregnancy or lactation, uncontrolled infections and other autoimmune diseases were grounds for excluding patients. Study-level results: Most expanded thyroid clonotypes above 0.001 frequency also appeared in blood.

Amplification from RNA transcripts yielded the TCR beta CDR3 regions. First-round RT-PCR with HTBI primers preceded a second-round multiplex PCR. TCRdb itself ran the multiplex PCR reads through MiXCR, one entry per CDR3 protein. The sample has approximately 210,000 distinct CDR3 sequences, 29% seen once. This sequence joins TRBV28 and TRBJ2-5; D unresolved. The specimen sequenced was peripheral blood. The sequence derives from a man over 45 with Graves' ophthalmopathy. The CDR3 loop reads CASRSPAMETQYF. CDR3 coding DNA: TGTGCCAGCAGGTCCCCTGCGATGGAGACCCAGTACTTC.